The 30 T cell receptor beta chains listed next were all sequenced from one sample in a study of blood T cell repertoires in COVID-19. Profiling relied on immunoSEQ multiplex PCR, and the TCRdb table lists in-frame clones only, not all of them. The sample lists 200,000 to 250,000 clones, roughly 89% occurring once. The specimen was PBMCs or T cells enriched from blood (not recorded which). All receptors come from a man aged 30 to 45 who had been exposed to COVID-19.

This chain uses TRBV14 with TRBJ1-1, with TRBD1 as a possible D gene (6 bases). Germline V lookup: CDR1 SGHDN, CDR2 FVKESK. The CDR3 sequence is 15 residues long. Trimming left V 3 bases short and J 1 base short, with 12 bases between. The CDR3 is CASSQDDRQNTEAFF. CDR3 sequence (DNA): TGTGCCAGCAGCCAGGACGACAGGCAGAACACTGAAGCTTTCTTT.

DNA of the CDR3: TGTGCCAGCAGACAGGGGTACAATGAGCAGTTCTTC. As protein: CASRQGYNEQFF. This chain joins TRBV6-5 and TRBJ2-1; TRBD1 aligns across 7 bases. The CDR3 has 12 residues. From germline, CDR1 is MNHEY and CDR2 SVGAGI. The V segment lost 6 bases and the J segment 4 bases; nucleotides outside the gene matches: 0.

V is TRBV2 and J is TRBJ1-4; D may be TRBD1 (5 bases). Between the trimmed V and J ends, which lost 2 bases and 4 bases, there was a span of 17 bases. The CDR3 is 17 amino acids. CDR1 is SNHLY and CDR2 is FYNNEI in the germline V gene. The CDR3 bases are TGTGCCAGCAGTGAACATGCCCTGACAGAATATAATGAAAAACTGTTTTTT. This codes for CASSEHALTEYNEKLFF.

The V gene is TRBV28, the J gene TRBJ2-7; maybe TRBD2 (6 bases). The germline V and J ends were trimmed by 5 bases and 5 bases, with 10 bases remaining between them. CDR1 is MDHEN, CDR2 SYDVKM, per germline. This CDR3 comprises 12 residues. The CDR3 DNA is TGTGCCAGCAGTGCGGGGCGCCACGAGCAGTACTTC. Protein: CASSAGRHEQYF. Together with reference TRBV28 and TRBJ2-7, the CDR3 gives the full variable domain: DVKVTQSSRYLVKRTGEKVFLECVQDMDHENMFWYRQDPGLGLRLIYFSYDVKMKEKGDIPEGYSVSREKKERFSLILESASTNQTSMYLCASSAGRHEQYFGPGTRLTVT.

CDR3 DNA: TGTGCCAGCTCCCCGGGACAGGGGGCAAAAGAGACCCAGTACTTC. Protein product: CASSPGQGAKETQYF. The J gene is TRBJ2-5, the V gene TRBV18; TRBD1 agrees at 12 bases. CDR1 is KGHSH and CDR2 is LQKENI in the germline V gene. CDR3 length equals 15 residues. The J segment lost 3 bases and the V segment lost 6 bases, leaving 5 bases of the junction unmatched.

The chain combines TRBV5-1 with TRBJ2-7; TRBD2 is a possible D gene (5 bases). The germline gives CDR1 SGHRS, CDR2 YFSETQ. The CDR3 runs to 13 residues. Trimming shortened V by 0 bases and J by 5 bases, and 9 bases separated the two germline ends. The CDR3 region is CASSLGSGNEQYF. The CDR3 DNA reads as TGCGCCAGCAGCTTGGGGTCGGGGAACGAGCAGTACTTC.

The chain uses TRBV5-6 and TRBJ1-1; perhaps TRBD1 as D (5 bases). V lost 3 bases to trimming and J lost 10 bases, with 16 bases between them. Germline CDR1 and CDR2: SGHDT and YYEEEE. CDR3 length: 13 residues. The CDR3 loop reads CASSSHAQEGAFF. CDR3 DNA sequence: TGTGCCAGCAGCTCGCACGCACAGGAGGGAGCTTTCTTT.

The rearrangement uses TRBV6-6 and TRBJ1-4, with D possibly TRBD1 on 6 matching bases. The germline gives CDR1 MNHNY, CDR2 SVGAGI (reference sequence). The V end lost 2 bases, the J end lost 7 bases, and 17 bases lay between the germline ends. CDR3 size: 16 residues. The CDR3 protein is CASSYGGQIVREKLFF. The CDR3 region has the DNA TGTGCCAGCAGTTACGGAGGACAGATTGTTCGTGAAAAACTGTTTTTT.

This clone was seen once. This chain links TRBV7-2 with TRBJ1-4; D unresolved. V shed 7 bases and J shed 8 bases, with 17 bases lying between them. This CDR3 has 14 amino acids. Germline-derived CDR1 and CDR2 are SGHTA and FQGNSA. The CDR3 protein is CASKLNLPEEKLFF. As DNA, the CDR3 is TGTGCCAGCAAACTCAATCTTCCCGAAGAAAAACTGTTTTTT.

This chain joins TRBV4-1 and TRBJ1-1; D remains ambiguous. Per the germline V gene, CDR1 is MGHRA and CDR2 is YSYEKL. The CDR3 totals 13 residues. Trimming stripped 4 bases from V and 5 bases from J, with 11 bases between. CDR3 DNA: TGCGCCAGCAGCCCCCGAGAGGGAACTGAAGCTTTCTTT. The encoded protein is CASSPREGTEAFF.

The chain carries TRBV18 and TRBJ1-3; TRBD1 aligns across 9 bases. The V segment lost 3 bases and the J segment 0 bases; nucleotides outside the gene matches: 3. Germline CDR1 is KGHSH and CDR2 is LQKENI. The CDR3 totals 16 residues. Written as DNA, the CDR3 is TGTGCCAGCTCACCCCGGGACAGGGTCTCTGGAAACACCATATATTTT. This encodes CASSPRDRVSGNTIYF.

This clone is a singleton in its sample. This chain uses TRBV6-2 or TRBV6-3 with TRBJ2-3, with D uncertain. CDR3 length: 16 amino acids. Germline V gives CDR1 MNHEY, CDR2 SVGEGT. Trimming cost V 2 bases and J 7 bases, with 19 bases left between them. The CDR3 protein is CASSYKGAGPLNTQYF. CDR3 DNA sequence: TGTGCCAGCAGTTACAAAGGAGCCGGTCCATTAAATACGCAGTATTTT.

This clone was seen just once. CDR3 sequence (DNA): TGCGCCAGCAGCAAACGGACGGGAAATGAGCAGTACTTC. It is translated as CASSKRTGNEQYF. The chain recombines TRBV4-3 with TRBJ2-7; TRBD2 might be the D (5 bases). Per the germline V gene, CDR1 is LGHNA and CDR2 is YSLEER. This CDR3 is built from 13 residues. Trimming removed 5 bases from V and 7 bases from J, with 15 bases in between.

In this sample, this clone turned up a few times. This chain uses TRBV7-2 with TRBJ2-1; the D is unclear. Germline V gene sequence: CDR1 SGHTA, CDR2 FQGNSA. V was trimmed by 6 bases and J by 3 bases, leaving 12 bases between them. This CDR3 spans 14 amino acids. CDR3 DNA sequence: TGTGCCAGCAGTTCACACGAGGACTACAATGAGCAGTTCTTC. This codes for CASSSHEDYNEQFF.

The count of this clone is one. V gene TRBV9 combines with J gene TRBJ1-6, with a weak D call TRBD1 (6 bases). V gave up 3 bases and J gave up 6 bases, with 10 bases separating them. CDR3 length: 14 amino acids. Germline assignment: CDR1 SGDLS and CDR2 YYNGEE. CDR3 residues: CASSAGVVNSPLHF. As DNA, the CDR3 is TGTGCCAGCAGCGCAGGGGTGGTTAATTCACCCCTCCACTTT.

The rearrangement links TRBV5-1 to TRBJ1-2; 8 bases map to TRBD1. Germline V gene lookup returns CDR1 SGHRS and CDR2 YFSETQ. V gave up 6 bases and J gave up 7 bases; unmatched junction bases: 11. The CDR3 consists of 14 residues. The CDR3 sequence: CASNEGAGTGGYTF. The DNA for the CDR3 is TGCGCCAGCAATGAGGGAGCGGGGACAGGTGGCTACACCTTC. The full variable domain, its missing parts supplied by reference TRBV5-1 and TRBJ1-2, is KAGVTQTPRYLIKTRGQQVTLSCSPISGHRSVSWYQQTPGQGLQFLFEYFSETQRNKGNFPGRFSGRQFSNSRSEMNVSTLELGDSALYLCASNEGAGTGGYTFGSGTRLTVV.

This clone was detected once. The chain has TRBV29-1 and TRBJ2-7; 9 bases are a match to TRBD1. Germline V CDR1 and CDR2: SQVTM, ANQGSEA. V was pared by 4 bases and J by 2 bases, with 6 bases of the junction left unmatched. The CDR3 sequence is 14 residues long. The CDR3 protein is CSVVIRTGAYEQYF. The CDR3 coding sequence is TGCAGCGTTGTTATTAGGACAGGGGCCTACGAGCAGTACTTC.

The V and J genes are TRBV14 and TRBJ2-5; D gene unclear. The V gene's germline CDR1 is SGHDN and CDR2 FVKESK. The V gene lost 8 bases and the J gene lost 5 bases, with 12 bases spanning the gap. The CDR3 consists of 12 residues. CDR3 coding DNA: TGTGCCAGCTCCCTTGTCCCCGAGACCCAGTACTTC. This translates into CASSLVPETQYF.

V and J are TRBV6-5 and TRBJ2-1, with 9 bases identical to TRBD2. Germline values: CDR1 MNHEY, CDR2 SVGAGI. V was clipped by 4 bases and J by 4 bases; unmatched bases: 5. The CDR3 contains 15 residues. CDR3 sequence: CASSFSGGGYNEQFF. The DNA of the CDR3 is TGTGCCAGCAGTTTTAGCGGGGGCGGTTACAATGAGCAGTTCTTC.

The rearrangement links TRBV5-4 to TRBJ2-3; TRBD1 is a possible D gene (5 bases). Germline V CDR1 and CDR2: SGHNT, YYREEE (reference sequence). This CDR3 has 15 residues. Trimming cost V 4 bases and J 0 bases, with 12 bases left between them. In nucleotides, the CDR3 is TGTGCCAGCAGCCCAGCGACAGATAGCACAGATACGCAGTATTTT. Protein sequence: CASSPATDSTDTQYF.

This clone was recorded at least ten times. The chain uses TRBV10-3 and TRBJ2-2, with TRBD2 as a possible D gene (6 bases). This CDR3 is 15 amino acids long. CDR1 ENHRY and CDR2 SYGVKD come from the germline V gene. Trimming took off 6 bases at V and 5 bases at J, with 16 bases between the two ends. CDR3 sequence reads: CAIRPGRGWTGELFF. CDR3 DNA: TGTGCCATCAGGCCGGGACGGGGGTGGACCGGGGAGCTGTTTTTT.

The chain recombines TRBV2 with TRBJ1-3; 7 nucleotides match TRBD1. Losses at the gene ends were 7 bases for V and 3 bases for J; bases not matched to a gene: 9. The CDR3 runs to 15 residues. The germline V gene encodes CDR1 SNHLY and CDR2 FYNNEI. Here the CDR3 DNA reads TGTGCCAGCACCCTCGACAGGGCGGGTGGAAACACCATATATTTT. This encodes CASTLDRAGGNTIYF.

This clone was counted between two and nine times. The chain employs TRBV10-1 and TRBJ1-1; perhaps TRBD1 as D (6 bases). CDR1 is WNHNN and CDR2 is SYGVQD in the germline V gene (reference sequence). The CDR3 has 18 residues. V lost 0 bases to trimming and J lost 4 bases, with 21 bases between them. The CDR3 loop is CASSESKFGGRGGTEAFF. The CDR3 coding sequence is TGCGCCAGCAGTGAGTCCAAGTTCGGGGGGCGGGGAGGCACTGAAGCTTTCTTT.

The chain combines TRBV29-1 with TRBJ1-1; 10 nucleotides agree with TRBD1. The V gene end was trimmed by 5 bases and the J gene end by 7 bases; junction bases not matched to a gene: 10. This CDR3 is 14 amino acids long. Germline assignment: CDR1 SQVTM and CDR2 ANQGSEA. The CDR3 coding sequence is TGCAGCGTTTGCCGGGACAGGGGATGCTTTGAAGCTTTCTTT. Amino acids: CSVCRDRGCFEAFF.

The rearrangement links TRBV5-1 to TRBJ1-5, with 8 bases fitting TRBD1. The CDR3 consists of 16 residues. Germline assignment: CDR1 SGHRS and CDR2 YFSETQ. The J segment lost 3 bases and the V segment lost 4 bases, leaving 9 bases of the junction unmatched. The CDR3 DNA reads TGCGCCAGCAGCCCCGGACAGGGAAGTTACAATCAGCCCCAGCATTTT. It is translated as CASSPGQGSYNQPQHF.

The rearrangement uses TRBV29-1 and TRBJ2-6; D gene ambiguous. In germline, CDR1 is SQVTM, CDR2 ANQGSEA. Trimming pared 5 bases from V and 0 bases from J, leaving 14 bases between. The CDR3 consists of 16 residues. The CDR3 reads CSVLKLTPSGANVLTF. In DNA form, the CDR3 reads TGCAGCGTTCTTAAACTAACACCCTCTGGGGCCAACGTCCTGACTTTC.

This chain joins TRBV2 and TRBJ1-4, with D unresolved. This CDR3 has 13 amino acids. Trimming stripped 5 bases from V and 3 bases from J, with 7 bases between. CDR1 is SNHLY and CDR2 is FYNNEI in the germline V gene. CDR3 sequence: CASSSPSNEKLFF. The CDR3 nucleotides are TGTGCCAGCAGTTCCCCATCTAATGAAAAACTGTTTTTT.

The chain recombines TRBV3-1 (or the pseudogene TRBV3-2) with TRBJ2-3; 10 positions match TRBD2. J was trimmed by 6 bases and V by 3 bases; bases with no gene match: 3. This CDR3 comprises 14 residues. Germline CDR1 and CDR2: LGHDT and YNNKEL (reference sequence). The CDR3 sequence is CASSHQTSGDTQYF. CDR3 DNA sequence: TGTGCCAGCAGCCATCAGACTAGCGGGGATACGCAGTATTTT.

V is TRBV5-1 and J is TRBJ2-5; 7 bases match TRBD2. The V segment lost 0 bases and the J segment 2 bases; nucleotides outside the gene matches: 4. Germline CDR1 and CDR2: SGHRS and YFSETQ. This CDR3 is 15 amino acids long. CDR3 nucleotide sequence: TGCGCCAGCAGCTTGGCCCTAGCGGATCAAGAGACCCAGTACTTC. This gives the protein CASSLALADQETQYF.

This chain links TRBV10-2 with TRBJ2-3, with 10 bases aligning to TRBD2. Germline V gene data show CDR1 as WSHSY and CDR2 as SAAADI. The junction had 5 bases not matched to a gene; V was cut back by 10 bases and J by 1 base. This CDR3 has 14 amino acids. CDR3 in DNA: TGCGCCACCTCTCTAGCGGGGGGCACAGATACGCAGTATTTT. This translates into CATSLAGGTDTQYF.